This T cell receptor beta chain was found in a study of T cell changes during pregnancy in multiple sclerosis. The CDR3 is made up of 11 amino acids. The germline V gene has CDR1 SGHAT and CDR2 FQNNGV. The assay was immunoSEQ multiplex PCR, and TCRdb's table has in-frame clones only and misses some. The data hold around 69,000 clones, with approximately 92% observed a single time. This clone was seen only a few times. One end of the junction varies from germline; a read error may be responsible. Sequencing was performed on peripheral blood, taken in the second trimester of pregnancy. The rearrangement links TRBV11-2 to TRBJ1-3; 8 bases match TRBD1. This TCR came from a female donor in good health, enrolled as a control in a pregnancy study. CDR3 sequence reads: CASSSGQGGHF. DNA of the CDR3: TGTGCCAGCAGCTCCGGACAGGGTGGGCATTTT.